This is a list of T cell receptor beta chains from one sample in a study of beta chain features in type 1 diabetes. TCRdb's table, derived via immunoSEQ multiplex PCR, lists solely in-frame clones and lacks some. The table includes under 850,000 clones, roughly 13% detected once. Sequencing used naive CD4+ T cells from blood. The receptors were gathered from a man aged 18 to 30 with type 1 diabetes. The CDR3 runs from the conserved cysteine through the conserved F or W. A D gene is named only where the DNA matches it firmly. A row's size may be missing; if present it is once, few, many or a size class.

V gene	clone size	J gene	D gene	CDR3 protein	CDR3 DNA
TRBV11-1	few	TRBJ2-1	.	CASSSEYNEQFF	TGTGCCAGCAGCTCAGAGTACAATGAGCAGTTCTTC
TRBV7-7	few	TRBJ2-5	TRBD2	CASSLVGRGGETQYF	TGTGCCAGCAGCTTAGTAGGGAGGGGAGGAGAGACCCAGTACTTC
TRBV7-9	.	TRBJ2-2	.	CAPTPVTGELFF	TGTGCCCCCACTCCAGTAACCGGGGAGCTGTTTTTT
TRBV5-4	few	TRBJ2-1	.	CASSQDTSSYNEQFF	TGTGCCAGCAGCCAAGATACGTCCTCCTACAATGAGCAGTTCTTC
TRBV12-5	few	TRBJ2-1	TRBD1	CASVRGKYNEQFF	TGTGCTAGTGTCAGGGGGAAGTACAATGAGCAGTTCTTC
TRBV5-4	few	TRBJ1-2	TRBD1	CASSFAPTGAEGYTF	TGTGCCAGCAGCTTCGCGCCTACAGGGGCCGAGGGCTACACCTTC
TRBV23-1	.	TRBJ1-1	.	CASRRGTEAFF	TGCGCCAGCAGGAGGGGGACTGAAGCTTTCTTT
TRBV5-1	.	TRBJ2-4	TRBD1	CASSGYGTENIQYF	TGCGCCAGCAGCGGTTACGGGACAGAAAACATTCAGTACTTC
TRBV6-5	.	TRBJ1-4	.	CASSNSGGNEKLFF	TGTGCCAGCAGTAACAGCGGGGGTAATGAAAAACTGTTTTTT
TRBV5-1	few	TRBJ2-5	.	CATTIQETQYF	TGCGCCACCACGATTCAAGAGACCCAGTACTTC
TRBV7-9	.	TRBJ1-2	.	CASSHGSGYTF	TGTGCCAGCAGCCACGGGAGTGGCTACACCTTC
TRBV7-9	.	TRBJ1-1	TRBD1	CASSLGQANTEAFF	TGTGCCAGCAGCTTGGGACAGGCGAACACTGAAGCTTTCTTT
TRBV7-9	few	TRBJ1-6	TRBD1	CASSLQGADSPLHF	TGTGCCAGCAGCTTACAGGGGGCCGACTCACCCCTCCACTTT
TRBV18	.	TRBJ2-5	.	CASSPIPPQETQYF	TGTGCCAGCTCACCAATACCACCTCAAGAGACCCAGTACTTC
TRBV2	.	TRBJ2-3	.	CASSENRYTDTQYF	TGTGCCAGCAGTGAAAACCGGTACACAGATACGCAGTATTTT
TRBV28	.	TRBJ2-7	TRBD1	CAITGANAIYEQYF	TGTGCCATTACAGGGGCTAACGCAATATACGAGCAGTACTTC
TRBV28	few	TRBJ1-2	TRBD1	CASSLLQGTTYGYTF	TGTGCCAGCAGTTTGTTACAGGGGACAACCTATGGCTACACCTTC
TRBV6-1	.	TRBJ1-2	.	CAISEAPQYGDYGYTF	TGTGCCATCAGTGAGGCTCCCCAGTATGGGGACTATGGCTACACCTTC
TRBV6-5	once	TRBJ2-5	TRBD1	CASGDRGGQETQYF	TGTGCCAGCGGGGACAGGGGGGGACAAGAGACCCAGTACTTC
TRBV29-1	.	TRBJ1-1	TRBD1	CSGTGGTEAFF	TGCAGCGGAACAGGGGGCACTGAAGCTTTCTTT
TRBV28	few	TRBJ2-1	.	CASSPPRGLANEQFF	TGTGCCAGCAGTCCACCCCGGGGGCTAGCGAATGAGCAGTTCTTC
TRBV6-1	.	TRBJ1-5	.	CASRLTTGNQPQHF	TGTGCCAGCAGGCTAACGACGGGCAATCAGCCCCAGCATTTT
TRBV7-2	.	TRBJ2-5	.	CASTKGRETQYF	TGTGCCAGCACCAAAGGGCGGGAGACCCAGTACTTC
TRBV29-1	.	TRBJ1-6	TRBD1	CSEDRGYNSPLHF	TGCAGCGAGGACAGGGGGTATAATTCACCCCTCCACTTT
TRBV30	.	TRBJ1-5	TRBD1	CAQKDRAAQPQHF	TGTGCCCAAAAAGACAGGGCGGCCCAGCCCCAGCATTTT
TRBV13	few	TRBJ2-7	.	CASSLGPGASYEQYF	TGTGCCAGCAGCTTAGGTCCCGGGGCCTCCTACGAGCAGTACTTC
TRBV28	once	TRBJ1-1	.	CASSSGPNTEAFF	TGTGCCAGCAGTTCAGGCCCGAACACTGAAGCTTTCTTT
TRBV9	.	TRBJ2-5	TRBD1	CASSKDRGQETQYF	TGTGCCAGCAGCAAGGACAGGGGACAAGAGACCCAGTACTTC